The 32 T cell receptor beta chains reported below all come from one sample, sequenced in a study of chemoradiotherapy in HPV16-positive cancers. Profiling relied on immunoSEQ multiplex PCR, and the TCRdb table lists in-frame clones only, not all of them. The sample contains 15,000 to 20,000 clones, roughly 70% of which appear only once. The sample consisted of tumor tissue, taken from a patient who underwent chemoradiotherapy. These receptors came from a human donor with HPV-associated anogenital cancer.

V usage is TRBV10-3 and J usage is TRBJ1-1; possible D gene TRBD1, 6 bases. Trimming took 6 bases from V and 4 from J, leaving 12 bases between them. CDR1 is ENHRY, CDR2 SYGVKD, per germline. The CDR3 runs 13 residues. CDR3 bases: TGTGCCATCAGAGGACTACAGGGCACTGAAGCTTTCTTT. Translated: CAIRGLQGTEAFF.

V is TRBV6-6 and J is TRBJ2-4; 11 nucleotides align to TRBD1. V gave up 6 bases and J gave up 6 bases; unmatched junction bases: 4. CDR3 length: 14 amino acids. Germline CDR1 reads MNHNY; CDR2 reads SVGAGI (reference sequence). The DNA of the CDR3 is TGTGCCAGCAGATCGGGGACAGGGGGAAACATTCAGTACTTC. Translating gives CASRSGTGGNIQYF.

The V and J genes are TRBV5-4 and TRBJ2-4; TRBD1 matches at 8 bases. J lost 2 bases, V lost 3 bases, and 7 bases had no gene match. CDR1 and CDR2 (germline): SGHNT, YYREEE (reference sequence). This CDR3 has 16 residues. The CDR3 DNA reads TGTGCCAGCAGCTCCGGACAGGGACGAACCAAAAACATTCAGTACTTC. Its protein is CASSSGQGRTKNIQYF.

The V and J genes are TRBV5-4 and TRBJ2-2; 8 bases are shared with TRBD2. The CDR3 runs to 15 residues. Germline V gene data show CDR1 as SGHNT and CDR2 as YYREEE (reference sequence). The V and J ends lost 4 bases and 5 bases, in that order; junction bases with no gene match: 7. The CDR3 sequence is CASSPAGVGTGELFF. The CDR3 coding sequence is TGTGCCAGCAGCCCAGCGGGAGTAGGAACCGGGGAGCTGTTTTTT.

This clone is labeled medium-sized. The chain has TRBV2 and TRBJ1-3; D is unresolved. CDR1 is SNHLY and CDR2 is FYNNEI in the germline V gene. Trimming took off 6 bases at V and 0 bases at J, with 12 bases between the two ends. This CDR3 has 15 residues. This CDR3 reads CASRVPASSGNTIYF. The CDR3 bases are TGTGCCAGCAGGGTCCCGGCTAGCTCTGGAAACACCATATATTTT. Looking up the rest from reference TRBV2 and TRBJ1-3 gives the full variable domain: EPEVTQTPSHQVTQMGQEVILRCVPISNHLYFYWYRQILGQKVEFLVSFYNNEISEKSEIFDDQFSVERPDGSNFTLKIRSTKLEDSAMYFCASRVPASSGNTIYFGEGSWLTVV.

The gene calls are TRBV18 and TRBJ1-2, with a possible D match to TRBD1 (5 bases). Trimming removed 2 bases from V and 4 bases from J, with 14 bases in between. Germline CDR1 reads KGHSH; CDR2 reads LQKENI. The CDR3 has 15 residues. The CDR3 coding sequence is TGTGCCAGCTCACCAGGGGCGACAGTAGCCTATGGCTACACCTTC. Its protein is CASSPGATVAYGYTF. Based on the CDR3 plus reference TRBV18 and TRBJ1-2, the full variable domain is NAGVMQNPRHLVRRRGQEARLRCSPMKGHSHVYWYRQLPEEGLKFMVYLQKENIIDESGMPKERFSAEFPKEGPSILRIQQVVRGDSAAYFCASSPGATVAYGYTFGSGTRLTVV.

The table lists this clone with a count of one. The chain uses TRBV5-4 and TRBJ2-1; perhaps TRBD1 as D (5 bases). Germline lookup yields CDR1 SGHNT and CDR2 YYREEE (reference sequence). The CDR3 runs to 13 residues. With 2 bases removed from V and 8 bases from J, the gap between germline ends came to 11 bases. The CDR3: CASSFSRADEQFF. The CDR3, as DNA: TGTGCCAGCAGCTTCTCCAGGGCCGATGAGCAGTTCTTC. The variable domain in full, completed from reference TRBV5-4 and TRBJ2-1, reads ETGVTQSPTHLIKTRGQQVTLRCSSQSGHNTVSWYQQALGQGPQFIFQYYREEENGRGNFPPRFSGLQFPNYSSELNVNALELDDSALYLCASSFSRADEQFFGPGTRLTVL.

The chain combines TRBV14 with TRBJ2-7, with a tentative D call TRBD2 (5 bases). V lost 0 bases and J 3 bases, leaving 9 bases between the germline ends. Germline V gene lookup returns CDR1 SGHDN and CDR2 FVKESK. The CDR3 has 14 residues. The CDR3 coding sequence is TGTGCCAGCAGCCAAGAGAGCGGTTACTACGAGCAGTACTTC. Residues: CASSQESGYYEQYF.

This clone was counted between two and nine times. The chain recombines TRBV5-4 with TRBJ2-7; no clear D gene. V was clipped by 4 bases and J by 5 bases, with 19 bases between them. The CDR3 is 15 amino acids. Germline V gene sequence: CDR1 SGHNT, CDR2 YYREEE (reference sequence). The CDR3 here is CASSPGGLSKDEQYF. In DNA, the CDR3 is TGTGCCAGCAGCCCTGGCGGCCTTTCAAAGGACGAGCAGTACTTC.

This clone was observed a handful of times. The rearrangement links TRBV7-2 to TRBJ2-2, with D perhaps matching TRBD1 or TRBD2 (5 bases each). This CDR3 has 14 amino acids. V lost 8 bases, J lost 7 bases, and 17 bases lay in between. Per the germline V gene, CDR1 is SGHTA and CDR2 is FQGNSA. As DNA, the CDR3 is TGTGCCAGCCGGGCAAGGGGAGAAGGCGGGGAGCTGTTTTTT. It translates to CASRARGEGGELFF.

The chain recombines TRBV5-4 with TRBJ2-3, with D hard to call. V gave up 4 bases and J gave up 4 bases, with 7 bases separating them. Per the germline V gene, CDR1 is SGHNT and CDR2 is YYREEE (reference sequence). The CDR3 length is 12 residues. The CDR3 DNA sequence: TGTGCCAGCAGCGGTTACTCAGATACGCAGTATTTT. This codes for CASSGYSDTQYF.

This clone was observed a single time. The chain's CDR3 is CASSLEGGTYEQYF. In DNA form, the CDR3 reads TGTGCCAGCAGCTTAGAAGGTGGGACCTACGAGCAGTACTTC. The chain is built from TRBV11-2 and TRBJ2-7; D remains ambiguous. The CDR3 runs to 14 residues. V lost 0 bases, J lost 2 bases, and 8 bases lay in between. Germline-derived CDR1 and CDR2 are SGHAT and FQNNGV.

The CDR3 coding sequence is TGCGCCAGCAGCCAAGCCACTCAGGGGGTTTACGAGCAGTACTTC. Translation gives CASSQATQGVYEQYF. The rearrangement joins TRBV4-1 to TRBJ2-7; TRBD1 matches 7 bases. Trimming removed 1 base from V and 4 bases from J; junction bases left unmatched: 7. CDR3 length equals 15 residues. Germline V gene data show CDR1 as MGHRA and CDR2 as YSYEKL.

The chain couples TRBV2 to TRBJ2-3; no definite D call. The CDR3 consists of 13 residues. CDR1 and CDR2 from the germline V gene are SNHLY and FYNNEI. The V and J ends lost 7 bases and 6 bases respectively, with 14 bases between them. CDR3 sequence reads: CASKIMVSDTQYF. In DNA, the CDR3 is TGTGCCAGCAAGATCATGGTTTCGGATACGCAGTATTTT.

The chain uses TRBV11-2 and TRBJ2-2; the match to TRBD2 covers 9 bases. Losses at the gene ends were 5 bases for V and 7 bases for J; bases not matched to a gene: 11. This CDR3 is 16 amino acids long. CDR1 SGHAT and CDR2 FQNNGV come from the germline V gene. The CDR3 DNA is TGTGCCAGCAGCCAAGCGGGAGGATGGACCGGCGGGGAGCTGTTTTTT. It codes for CASSQAGGWTGGELFF.

In its sample, this clone was seen a few times. The chain employs TRBV7-2 and TRBJ2-1; 10 bases agree with TRBD2. The CDR3 spans 14 residues. Per the germline V gene, CDR1 is SGHTA and CDR2 is FQGNSA. J lost 6 bases, V lost 5 bases, and 4 bases had no gene match. The CDR3 loop reads CASSASGSGNEQFF. CDR3 sequence (DNA): TGTGCCAGCAGCGCTAGCGGGAGCGGCAATGAGCAGTTCTTC.

The CDR3 bases are TGTGCCAGCAGTCAGACAGGTGACTATGGCTACACCTTC. Residues: CASSQTGDYGYTF. The chain has TRBV6-6 and TRBJ1-2, with a weak D call TRBD1 (6 bases). The CDR3 has 13 amino acids. The germline CDR1 and CDR2 sequences are MNHNY and SVGAGI (reference sequence). Trimming left V 5 bases short and J 3 bases short, with 10 bases between.

The chain combines TRBV2 with TRBJ2-7; tentatively, D is TRBD2 (6 bases). V lost 1 base and J lost 7, with 17 bases in between. Germline V gene data show CDR1 as SNHLY and CDR2 as FYNNEI. The CDR3 spans 15 residues. The CDR3 sequence: CASSEESLALGEQYF. The CDR3 DNA follows: TGTGCCAGCAGTGAAGAGTCCCTAGCGCTGGGTGAGCAGTACTTC.

The chain links TRBV5-1 to TRBJ2-7, with a tentative D call TRBD2 (5 bases). Between the trimmed V and J ends, which lost 2 bases and 2 bases, there was a span of 11 bases. Germline assignment: CDR1 SGHRS and CDR2 YFSETQ. This CDR3 is 14 amino acids long. The CDR3 loop is CASSFAGMTYEQYF. As DNA, the CDR3 is TGCGCCAGCAGCTTTGCGGGTATGACCTACGAGCAGTACTTC. Drawing the rest from reference TRBV5-1 and TRBJ2-7, the complete variable domain is KAGVTQTPRYLIKTRGQQVTLSCSPISGHRSVSWYQQTPGQGLQFLFEYFSETQRNKGNFPGRFSGRQFSNSRSEMNVSTLELGDSALYLCASSFAGMTYEQYFGPGTRLTVT.

CDR3 sequence: CASSSGQRYGYTF. In nucleotides, the CDR3 is TGTGCCAGCAGCTCTGGACAGCGGTATGGCTACACCTTC. This chain links TRBV11-3 with TRBJ1-2; tentative D call: TRBD1 (6 bases). With 4 bases removed from V and 5 bases from J, the gap between germline ends came to 11 bases. This CDR3 is built from 13 residues. Germline CDR1 and CDR2: SGHNT and YENEEA.

This chain links TRBV30 with TRBJ2-2; D call uncertain. The germline V and J ends were trimmed by 4 bases and 2 bases, with 5 bases remaining between them. Germline CDR1 is GTSNPN and CDR2 is SVGIG (reference sequence). The CDR3 has 12 residues. The CDR3 DNA reads as TGTGCCTGGAATCTCAACACCGGGGAGCTGTTTTTT. Its translation: CAWNLNTGELFF.

The rearrangement joins TRBV5-1 to TRBJ2-2, with 11 bases fitting TRBD2. Germline CDR1 and CDR2: SGHRS and YFSETQ. With V trimmed by 4 bases and J by 1 base, 0 bases remained unmatched. The CDR3 is 15 amino acids. The CDR3, as DNA: TGCGCCAGCAGCGGACTAGCGGGGAACACCGGGGAGCTGTTTTTT. Translated: CASSGLAGNTGELFF. The whole variable domain, remainder taken from reference TRBV5-1 and TRBJ2-2, is KAGVTQTPRYLIKTRGQQVTLSCSPISGHRSVSWYQQTPGQGLQFLFEYFSETQRNKGNFPGRFSGRQFSNSRSEMNVSTLELGDSALYLCASSGLAGNTGELFFGEGSRLTVL.

This sequence joins TRBV19 and TRBJ1-5; D remains unclear. Germline lookup yields CDR1 LNHDA and CDR2 SQIVND (reference sequence). CDR3 length equals 15 residues. Trimming removed 1 base at V and 2 bases at J, with 9 bases between. The CDR3 DNA reads as TGTGCCAGTAGTATAGGGGGAGGGCGCAATCAGCCCCAGCATTTT. Its translation is CASSIGGGRNQPQHF.

The rearrangement joins TRBV6-1 to TRBJ1-6, with 9 bases aligning to TRBD1. After removal of 2 bases from V and 9 bases from J, the junction contained 5 bases not matched to a gene. The CDR3 totals 15 residues. Per the germline V gene, CDR1 is MNHNS and CDR2 is SASEGT. The CDR3 sequence is CASSEWDRVGSPLHF. In DNA, the CDR3 is TGTGCCAGCAGTGAATGGGACAGGGTGGGTTCACCCCTCCACTTT.

This clone has just a few counts. The chain links TRBV5-1 to TRBJ2-2, with a weak D call TRBD2 (5 bases). The CDR3 loop spans 14 amino acids. Trimming left V 5 bases short and J 8 bases short, with 16 bases between. The germline CDR1 and CDR2 sequences are SGHRS and YFSETQ. CDR3 nucleotide sequence: TGCGCCAGCAGACGGACTTCTCGATTGGGGGAGCTGTTTTTT. It encodes CASRRTSRLGELFF.

The V gene is TRBV6-1, the J gene TRBJ2-5; 7 bases line up with TRBD2. This CDR3 is built from 14 residues. Germline V lookup: CDR1 MNHNS, CDR2 SASEGT. Losses at the gene ends were 10 bases for V and 4 bases for J; bases not matched to a gene: 12. The CDR3, as DNA: TGTGCCACGTGGGAGCGGGGCCTAGGAGAGACCCAGTACTTC. Translated, it gives CATWERGLGETQYF.

The rearrangement uses TRBV20-1 and TRBJ2-7, with a possible D match to TRBD1 (5 bases). The CDR3 runs to 11 residues. Germline loops: CDR1 DFQATT, CDR2 SNEGSKA (reference sequence). Deletions cut 5 bases from V and 1 base from J, with 6 bases between. As DNA, the CDR3 is TGCAGTGCTCACAGGTCCTACGAGCAGTACTTC. The encoded protein is CSAHRSYEQYF.

The chain combines TRBV10-1 with TRBJ2-5; D call uncertain. The germline CDR1 and CDR2 sequences are WNHNN and SYGVQD (reference sequence). Trimming stripped 4 bases from V and 4 bases from J, with 7 bases between. The CDR3 is made up of 12 amino acids. DNA for the CDR3: TGCGCCAGCAGTGGCGGTGGAGAGACCCAGTACTTC. Translating it yields CASSGGGETQYF.

This clone was found once. V is TRBV18 and J is TRBJ1-6; TRBD1 agrees at 7 bases. The CDR3 loop spans 15 amino acids. The J segment lost 7 bases and the V segment lost 4 bases, leaving 7 bases of the junction unmatched. In germline, CDR1 is KGHSH, CDR2 LQKENI. The CDR3 DNA is TGTGCCAGCTCACTTTCGACAGGGCGAAATTCACCCCTCCACTTT. This translates into CASSLSTGRNSPLHF.

The genes are TRBV2 and TRBJ1-6; 8 positions match TRBD1. Unmatched junction bases numbered 5, after V lost 11 bases and J lost 5 bases. The CDR3 contains 13 residues. Germline V gene sequence: CDR1 SNHLY, CDR2 FYNNEI. Written as DNA, the CDR3 is TGTGCCGGACAGGGACATCATAATTCACCCCTCCACTTT. Translation: CAGQGHHNSPLHF.

This clone is judged medium-sized. At one end the junction does not follow the germline gene, possibly because of a read error. CDR3 DNA: TGCGCTTACAGGGATAGCAATCAGCCCCAGCATTTT. Translating gives CAYRDSNQPQHF. This rearrangement joins TRBV2 to TRBJ1-5, with a possible D match to TRBD1 (6 bases). CDR1 is SNHLY, CDR2 FYNNEI, per germline. This CDR3 region has 12 residues.

This CDR3 is CASSYPNNWGGYTF. DNA of the CDR3: TGTGCCAGCAGTTACCCTAACAACTGGGGGGGCTACACCTTC. The rearrangement uses TRBV6-6 and TRBJ1-2, with a weak D call TRBD1 (5 bases). Trimming shortened V by 2 bases and J by 8 bases, and 15 bases separated the two germline ends. Germline loops: CDR1 MNHNY, CDR2 SVGAGI (reference sequence). CDR3 length equals 14 residues.